Listed here is a single T cell receptor (beta chain). These data are taken from a study of blood T cell repertoires in COVID-19. Study information: Spain, Italy and the United States supplied samples that represented acute and convalescent COVID-19. T cells, B-cell-depleted T cells, or PBMCs provided the cDNA or gDNA that served as material.

In the source study's methods: For nucleated cells, counts were estimated from reference gene primer amplification. Sequenced by immunoSEQ multiplex PCR; TCRdb stores in-frame clones only, minus some. D and trimming come from the DNA, and the V and J calls and clone size come from that table. Altogether 150,000 to 200,000 clones are present, 85% to 90% being singletons, with the ten largest covering 5.5% to 7%. The TCR sequence derives from a middle-aged man with active or convalescent COVID-19. Sequences were obtained from peripheral blood.

CDR3 DNA: TGTGCCAGCAGAGGGGACAGGGGAGGTAACTATGGCTACACCTTC. This codes for CASRGDRGGNYGYTF. The rearrangement links TRBV6-5 to TRBJ1-2; 10 bases are a match to TRBD1. Germline-derived CDR1 and CDR2 are MNHEY and SVGAGI. This CDR3 is 15 amino acids long. V dropped 6 bases and J dropped 1; count of bases not matched to a gene: 5.